This T cell receptor beta chain emerged from a study of B cell selection in AIRE deficiency. The trim removed 2 bases at V and 4 bases at J, leaving 2 bases unmatched. This CDR3 comprises 12 residues. The germline CDR1 and CDR2 sequences are GTSNPN and SVGIG (reference sequence). Using immunoSEQ multiplex PCR, the repertoire was profiled, and TCRdb retains in-frame clones only, with some absent. The table lists about 26,000 clones, about 90% of them singletons, with about 1.1% in the top ten. Sorted regulatory T cells were CD4-positive, CD25-high and CD127-low or negative. This receptor was taken from a human donor in good health. What was sequenced was CD4+CD25+ Tregs sorted from PBMCs. This sequence joins TRBV30 and TRBJ2-7, with 7 bases fitting TRBD1. CDR3 loop: CAWSNRGYEQYF. Written as DNA, the CDR3 is TGTGCCTGGAGTAACAGGGGTTACGAGCAGTACTTC.